This TCR beta chain was recorded in a study of Graves' ophthalmopathy and Graves' hyperthyroidism. This clonotype was observed a handful of times. TCR beta CDR3 regions were amplified from RNA transcripts. Investigators did first-round RT-PCR with HTBI primers, then second-round multiplex PCR. TCRdb reprocessed the multiplex PCR reads via MiXCR and lists one record per CDR3 protein. Among a few hundred thousand distinct CDR3 sequences listed, 35% to 40% were seen once. Germline V gene sequence: CDR1 MDHEN, CDR2 SYDVKM. This CDR3 comprises 13 residues. The V end was cut by 4 bases, the J end by 2 bases, with 9 bases between.

The chain couples TRBV28 to TRBJ2-7; D gene uncertain. The clonotype comes from an adult man with Graves' hyperthyroidism. The sequencing input was peripheral blood or thyroid tissue (not recorded which). CDR3 sequence reads: CASSSHGAYEQYF. The CDR3 bases are TGTGCCAGCAGTTCGCACGGTGCCTACGAGCAGTACTTC.